The 6 T cell receptor beta chains listed next were all sequenced from one sample in a study of OX40 agonist ivuxolimab in advanced cancers. The repertoire was sequenced with immunoSEQ multiplex PCR; TCRdb's copy has only in-frame clones and lacks some. The sample contains fewer than 100,000 clones, 87% of which appear only once. This specimen was CD4+ or CD8+ T cells sorted from blood, taken in a trial of the OX40 agonist ivuxolimab. The receptors were sampled from an adult with an advanced solid tumor such as melanoma, head and neck, liver or kidney cancer.

This chain joins TRBV5-1 and TRBJ1-1; D perhaps matches TRBD1 (5 bases). Between the trimmed V and J ends, which lost 5 bases and 1 base, there was a span of 12 bases. Germline V gene data show CDR1 as SGHRS and CDR2 as YFSETQ. The length of the CDR3 is 14 residues. CDR3 nucleotide sequence: TGCGCCAGCAGTCGGGACGGACAGAACACTGAAGCTTTCTTT. Translating it yields CASSRDGQNTEAFF.

J is TRBJ1-4 and V is TRBV7-2, with D possibly being TRBD1 (6 bases). The germline V gene encodes CDR1 SGHTA and CDR2 FQGNSA. V lost 1 base and J 3 bases, leaving 12 bases between the germline ends. The CDR3 has 16 residues. In nucleotides, the CDR3 is TGTGCCAGCAGCTTAGGCGGGGGCACCGCTAATGAAAAACTGTTTTTT. It encodes CASSLGGGTANEKLFF.

This chain connects TRBV5-4 to TRBJ2-7; perhaps TRBD2 as D (5 bases). CDR1 is SGHNT and CDR2 is YYREEE in the germline V gene (reference sequence). Trimming stripped 0 bases from V and 1 base from J, with 5 bases between. CDR3 length: 13 residues. The CDR3 protein is CASSLERSYEQYF. In DNA, the CDR3 is TGTGCCAGCAGCTTGGAGCGGTCCTACGAGCAGTACTTC.

The V and J genes are TRBV11-2 and TRBJ1-6; D remains ambiguous. The CDR3 has 16 amino acids. Per the germline V gene, CDR1 is SGHAT and CDR2 is FQNNGV. V lost 3 bases, J lost 14 bases, and 23 bases lay in between. For the CDR3, the DNA is TGTGCCAGCAGCTTGGGAAGGCACCCTCAAGGGTTATCCCTCCACTTT. Its translation is CASSLGRHPQGLSLHF.

The rearrangement links TRBV5-1 to TRBJ1-5; no clear D gene. Between the trimmed V and J ends, which lost 0 bases and 6 bases, there was a span of 7 bases. The CDR3 runs to 13 residues. Germline V CDR1 and CDR2: SGHRS, YFSETQ. The CDR3 is CASSLEGTQPQHF. CDR3 nucleotide sequence: TGCGCCAGCAGCTTGGAAGGTACTCAGCCCCAGCATTTT.

This chain connects TRBV19 to TRBJ1-5; 9 positions match TRBD1. Trimming removed 6 bases from V and 0 bases from J; junction bases left unmatched: 12. This CDR3 is built from 18 residues. Per the germline V gene, CDR1 is LNHDA and CDR2 is SQIVND (reference sequence). In DNA, the CDR3 is TGTGCCAGTAGCCACACAGGGGGCGGGCCGAATAGCAATCAGCCCCAGCATTTT. This gives the protein CASSHTGGGPNSNQPQHF.